Only one count was recorded for the clone carrying this TCR beta chain. TCRdb re-clonotyped the PCR reads through MiXCR. The data hold some 29,000 clones, with 15% to 20% observed a single time. The sample is drawn from a study of metastatic and nonmetastatic thyroid tumors. Background on the study: Across peripheral blood and tumor or nodule tissue samples taken from malignant and benign thyroid patients, the repertoires were compared with one another.

No treatment of any kind had been given to any patient before thyroid surgery. The V end was cut by 3 bases, the J end by 6 bases, with 15 bases between. Germline loops: CDR1 DFQATT, CDR2 SNEGSKA (reference sequence). This CDR3 comprises 14 residues. This receptor was identified in a female donor with papillary thyroid cancer or a benign thyroid nodule (not recorded which). Some clones in this sample may be carry-over from other donors' samples. The sample was blood. This chain connects TRBV20-1 to TRBJ2-1; tentative D call: TRBD1 (6 bases). In DNA form, the CDR3 reads TGCAGTGCTAGCGAGAAAGGGGGAGTCAATGAGCAGTTCTTC. This sequence encodes CSASEKGGVNEQFF.